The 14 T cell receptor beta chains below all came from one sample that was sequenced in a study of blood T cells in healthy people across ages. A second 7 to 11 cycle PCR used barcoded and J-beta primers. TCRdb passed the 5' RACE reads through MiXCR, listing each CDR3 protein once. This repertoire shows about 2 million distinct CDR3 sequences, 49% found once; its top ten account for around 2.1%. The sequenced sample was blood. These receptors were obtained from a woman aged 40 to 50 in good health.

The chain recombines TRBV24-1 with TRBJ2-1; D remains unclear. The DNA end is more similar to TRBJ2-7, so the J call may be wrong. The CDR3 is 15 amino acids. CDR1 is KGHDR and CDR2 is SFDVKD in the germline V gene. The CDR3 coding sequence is TGTGCCACCAGCGTCAGACGGAACTCCTACAATGAGCAGTACTTC. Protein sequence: CATSVRRNSYNEQYF.

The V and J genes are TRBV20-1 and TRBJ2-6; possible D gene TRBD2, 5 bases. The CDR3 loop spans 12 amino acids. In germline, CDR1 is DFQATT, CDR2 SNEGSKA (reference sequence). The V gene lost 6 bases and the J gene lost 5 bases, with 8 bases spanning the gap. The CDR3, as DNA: TGCAGTGCGCGGGCCTGGGCCAACGTCCTGACTTTC. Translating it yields CSARAWANVLTF.

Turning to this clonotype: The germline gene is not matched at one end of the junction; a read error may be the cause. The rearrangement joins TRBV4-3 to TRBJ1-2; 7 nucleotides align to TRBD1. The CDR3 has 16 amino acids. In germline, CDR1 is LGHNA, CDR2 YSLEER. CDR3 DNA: TGCGCCAGCAGCCAAGAGGTTCCCGGGACAGTATATGGCTGCACCTTC. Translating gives CASSQEVPGTVYGCTF.

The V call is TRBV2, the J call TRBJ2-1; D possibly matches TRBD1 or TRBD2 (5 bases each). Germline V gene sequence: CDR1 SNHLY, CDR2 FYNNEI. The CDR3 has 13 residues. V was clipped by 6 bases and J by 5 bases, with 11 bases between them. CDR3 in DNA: TGTGCCAGCAGGAGGGACCAGGACAATGAGCAGTTCTTC. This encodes CASRRDQDNEQFF.

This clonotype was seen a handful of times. The CDR3 reads CASSSRARDRGYEQYF. DNA of the CDR3: TGTGCCAGCAGTTCCCGGGCCCGGGACAGAGGCTACGAGCAGTACTTC. The chain uses TRBV6-6 and TRBJ2-5, with TRBD1 matching 7 bases. The DNA end is more similar to TRBJ2-7, so the J call may be wrong. The CDR3 has 16 residues. The germline CDR1 and CDR2 sequences are MNHNY and SVGAGI (reference sequence).

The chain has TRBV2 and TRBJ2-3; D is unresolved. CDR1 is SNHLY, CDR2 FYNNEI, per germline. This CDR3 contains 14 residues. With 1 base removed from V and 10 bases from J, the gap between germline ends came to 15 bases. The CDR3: CASSEGLEIQSQYF. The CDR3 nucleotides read TGTGCCAGCAGTGAAGGGCTAGAAATTCAGTCGCAGTATTTT.

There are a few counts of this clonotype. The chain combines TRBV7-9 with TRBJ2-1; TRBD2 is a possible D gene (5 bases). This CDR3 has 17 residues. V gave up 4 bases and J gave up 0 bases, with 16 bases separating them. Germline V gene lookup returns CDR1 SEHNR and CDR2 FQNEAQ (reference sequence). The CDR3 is CASSSPLSGDSYNEQFF. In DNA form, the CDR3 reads TGTGCCAGCAGCTCACCGCTGTCCGGGGACTCCTACAATGAGCAGTTCTTC.

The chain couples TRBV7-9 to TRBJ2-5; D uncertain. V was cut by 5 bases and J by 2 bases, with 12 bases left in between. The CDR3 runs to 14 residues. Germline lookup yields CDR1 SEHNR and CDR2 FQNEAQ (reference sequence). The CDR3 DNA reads TGTGCCAGCAGCGGACGAGCGCTGCAAGAGACCCAGTACTTC. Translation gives CASSGRALQETQYF.

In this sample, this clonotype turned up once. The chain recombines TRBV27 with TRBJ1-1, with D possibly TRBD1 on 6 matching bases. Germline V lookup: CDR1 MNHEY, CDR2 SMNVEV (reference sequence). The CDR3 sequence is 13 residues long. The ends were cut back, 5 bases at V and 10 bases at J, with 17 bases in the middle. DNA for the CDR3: TGTGCCAGCAGTCCCTTTTCCCAGGGGAGAGCTTTCTTT. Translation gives CASSPFSQGRAFF.

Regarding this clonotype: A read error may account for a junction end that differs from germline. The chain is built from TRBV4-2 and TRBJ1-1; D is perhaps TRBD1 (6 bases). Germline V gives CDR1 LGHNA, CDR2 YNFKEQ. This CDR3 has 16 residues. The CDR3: CAGSQDQGRGITEAFF. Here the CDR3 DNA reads TGTGCCGGCAGCCAAGATCAGGGCAGGGGTATCACTGAAGCTTTCTTT.

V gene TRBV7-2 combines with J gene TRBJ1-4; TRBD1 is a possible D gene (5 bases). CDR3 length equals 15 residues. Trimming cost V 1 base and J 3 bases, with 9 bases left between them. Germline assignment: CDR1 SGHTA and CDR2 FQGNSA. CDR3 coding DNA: TGTGCCAGCAGCTTAGGGGGGTTGTCTAATGAAAAACTGTTTTTT. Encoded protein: CASSLGGLSNEKLFF.

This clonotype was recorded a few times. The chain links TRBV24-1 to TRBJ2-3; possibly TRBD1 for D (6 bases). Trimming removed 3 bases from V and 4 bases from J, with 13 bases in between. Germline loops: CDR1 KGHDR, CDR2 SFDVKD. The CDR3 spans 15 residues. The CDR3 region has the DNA TGTGCCACCAGTGATCCTGTATGGGGGCCAGATACGCAGTATTTT. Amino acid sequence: CATSDPVWGPDTQYF.

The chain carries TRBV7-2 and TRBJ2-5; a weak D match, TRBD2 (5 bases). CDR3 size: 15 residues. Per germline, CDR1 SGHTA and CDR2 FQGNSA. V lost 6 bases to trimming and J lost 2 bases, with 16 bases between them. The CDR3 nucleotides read TGTGCCAGCAGTTATAGCGCGCTACCGCAAGAGACCCAGTACTTC. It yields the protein CASSYSALPQETQYF.

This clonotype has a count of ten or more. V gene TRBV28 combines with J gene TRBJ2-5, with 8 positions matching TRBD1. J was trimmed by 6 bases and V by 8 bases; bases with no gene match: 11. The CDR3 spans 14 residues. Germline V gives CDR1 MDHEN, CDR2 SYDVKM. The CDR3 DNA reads TGTGCCAGCCTTGAATGGACAGGGTCGAAGACCCAGTACTTC. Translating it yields CASLEWTGSKTQYF.